This T cell receptor beta chain was sequenced in a study of shared clonotypes between healthy human individuals. Findings of the study overall: The genetic and exposure-history diversity represented was limited by few donors. Naive subsets generally had larger estimated richness than memory subsets.

Germline assignment: CDR1 SEHNR and CDR2 FQNEAQ (reference sequence). This CDR3 contains 17 residues. V dropped 0 bases and J dropped 0 bases, with 9 bases sitting between them. Note on this clone: Antigen specificity is unknown.

Division of CD4+ cells produced a CD45RA+ naive subset and a CD45RA-negative memory subset. Per the study methods: Without quality scores, immunoSEQ junctional reads could not be filtered like full-length reads. Using immunoSEQ multiplex PCR, the repertoire was profiled, and TCRdb retains in-frame clones only, with some absent. That table gives V, J and clone size, and the DNA gave D and trimming. This table has 2 million or so clones, around 95% appearing once. V usage is TRBV7-9 and J usage is TRBJ1-6; the D is unclear. This receptor was taken from a man younger than 30 in good health. Sequenced input: naive CD4+ T cells sorted from blood. Indicated subset: CD45RA+ positively selected. CDR3 bases: TGTGCCAGCAGCTTAGCGGGGAAGAGCTCCTATAATTCACCCCTCCACTTT. It specifies CASSLAGKSSYNSPLHF.